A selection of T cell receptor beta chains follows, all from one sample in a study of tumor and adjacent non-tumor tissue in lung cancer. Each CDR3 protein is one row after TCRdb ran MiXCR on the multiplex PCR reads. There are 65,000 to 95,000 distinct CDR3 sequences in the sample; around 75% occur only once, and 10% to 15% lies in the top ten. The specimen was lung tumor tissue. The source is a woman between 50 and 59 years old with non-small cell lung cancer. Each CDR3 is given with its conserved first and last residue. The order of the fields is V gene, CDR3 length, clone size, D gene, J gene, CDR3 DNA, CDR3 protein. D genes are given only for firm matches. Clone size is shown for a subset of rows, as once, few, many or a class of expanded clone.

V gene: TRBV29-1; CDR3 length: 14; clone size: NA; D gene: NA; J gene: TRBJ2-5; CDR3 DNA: TGCGGCGTTGTCCGCGGGGACCCCTTCGGGACCCAGTACTTC; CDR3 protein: CGVVRGDPFGTQYF
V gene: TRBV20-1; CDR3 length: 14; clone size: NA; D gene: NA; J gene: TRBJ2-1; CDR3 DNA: TGCAATGCTAGAGATCGTACAGACTACAATGAGCAGTTCTTC; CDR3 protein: CNARDRTDYNEQFF
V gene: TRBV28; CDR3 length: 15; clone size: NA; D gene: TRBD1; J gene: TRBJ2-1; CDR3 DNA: TGTGCCAGCAATTCGTTGGGACAGGGTGGCAATGAGCAGTTCTTC; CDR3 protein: CASNSLGQGGNEQFF
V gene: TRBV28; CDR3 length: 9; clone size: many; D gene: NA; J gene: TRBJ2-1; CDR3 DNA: TGTGCCAGCACCCTAGGGGAGTTCTTC; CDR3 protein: CASTLGEFF
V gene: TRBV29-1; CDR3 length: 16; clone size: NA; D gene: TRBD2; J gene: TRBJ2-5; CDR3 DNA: TGCAGCGTTGAAGGGGGAACTAGCGGGGTTCAGGAAAACCAGTACTTC; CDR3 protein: CSVEGGTSGVQENQYF
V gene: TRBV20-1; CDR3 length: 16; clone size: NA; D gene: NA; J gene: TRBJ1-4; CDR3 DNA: TGCAGTGCCAGAGACCCCATTGAGGGGCAGGGTGAAAAAGTGTTTTTT; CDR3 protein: CSARDPIEGQGEKVFF
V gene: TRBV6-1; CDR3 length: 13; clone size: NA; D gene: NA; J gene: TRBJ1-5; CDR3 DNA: TGCGCCACCAGTGAAGTGACAAATCAGCCCCAGCATTTT; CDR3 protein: CATSEVTNQPQHF
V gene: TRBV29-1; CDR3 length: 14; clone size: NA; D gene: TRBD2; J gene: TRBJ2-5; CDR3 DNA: TGTAGCGTTGATCAGGACCTCCTGCGGGAGACCCAGAACTTC; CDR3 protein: CSVDQDLLRETQNF
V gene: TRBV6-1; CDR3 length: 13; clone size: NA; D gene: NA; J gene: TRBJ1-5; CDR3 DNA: TGTACCAGCAGTCCGGACAGAGATCAGCCCCAGCATTTT; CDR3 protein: CTSSPDRDQPQHF
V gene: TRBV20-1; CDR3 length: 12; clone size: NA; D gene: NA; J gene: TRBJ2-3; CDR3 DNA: TGCAGTGCACGGGAGAGTAGTGTTACGCAGTATTTT; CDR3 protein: CSARESSVTQYF
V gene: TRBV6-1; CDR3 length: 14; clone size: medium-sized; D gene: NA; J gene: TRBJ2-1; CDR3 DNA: TGTGCCAGCAGCGCCGCGGGGGCTATCAATGAGCAGTTCTTC; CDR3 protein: CASSAAGAINEQFF
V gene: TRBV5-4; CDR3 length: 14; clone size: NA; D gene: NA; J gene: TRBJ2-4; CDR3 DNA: TGTGCCATCAGGGACGCAGGTGGCTCGGACATTCAGTACTTC; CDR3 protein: CAIRDAGGSDIQYF
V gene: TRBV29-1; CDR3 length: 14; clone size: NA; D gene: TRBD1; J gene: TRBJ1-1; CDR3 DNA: TGCAGCATTACAGGGGGCATGCTTAACACTGAAGCTTTCTTT; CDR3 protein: CSITGGMLNTEAFF
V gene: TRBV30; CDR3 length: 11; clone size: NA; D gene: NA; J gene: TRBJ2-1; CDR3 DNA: TGTGCTTGGAGTGTGAGGCCAGAGCAGTTCTTC; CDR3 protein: CAWSVRPEQFF
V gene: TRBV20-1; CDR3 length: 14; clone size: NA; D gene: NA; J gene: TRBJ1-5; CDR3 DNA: TGCAGTGCTAAGACAGAATATAGCAGTCAGCCCCAGCATTTT; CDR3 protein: CSAKTEYSSQPQHF
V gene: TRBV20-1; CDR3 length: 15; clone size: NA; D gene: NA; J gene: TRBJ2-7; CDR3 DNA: TGCCGTGATAGAAACATGCAGGCCCTTTCCTACGAGCAGTACTTC; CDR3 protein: CRDRNMQALSYEQYF
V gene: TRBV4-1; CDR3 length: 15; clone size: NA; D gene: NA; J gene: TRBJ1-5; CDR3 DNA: TGCGCCAGGAGCCAAAACCGGGACAATAATCGGCCCCAGCATTTT; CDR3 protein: CARSQNRDNNRPQHF
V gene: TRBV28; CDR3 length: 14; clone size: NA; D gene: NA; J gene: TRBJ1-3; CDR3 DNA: TGTGCCAGCAGTTTGGTGGCCGGAGGGAATACCATATATTTT; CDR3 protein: CASSLVAGGNTIYF
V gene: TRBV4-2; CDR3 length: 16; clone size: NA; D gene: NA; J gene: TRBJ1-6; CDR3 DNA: TGTGCCAGCAGCCAAGTCAACAGTGGGAATAATTCACCCCTCCACTTT; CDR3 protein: CASSQVNSGNNSPLHF
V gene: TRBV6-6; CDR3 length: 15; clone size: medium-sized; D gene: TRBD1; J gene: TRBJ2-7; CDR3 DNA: TGTGCCAGCAGCCAACCGGGACAGGGGGCTTACGAGCAGTACTTC; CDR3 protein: CASSQPGQGAYEQYF
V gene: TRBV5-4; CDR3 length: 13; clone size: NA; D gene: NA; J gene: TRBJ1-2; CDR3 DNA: TGTGCCAGCAGCTTCGTCTGCAACTATGGCTACACCTTC; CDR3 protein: CASSFVCNYGYTF
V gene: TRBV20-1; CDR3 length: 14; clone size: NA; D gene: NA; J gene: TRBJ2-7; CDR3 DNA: TGCAGTGCTCGCGAAACAGGGATGCCCTACGAGCAGTACTTC; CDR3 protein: CSARETGMPYEQYF
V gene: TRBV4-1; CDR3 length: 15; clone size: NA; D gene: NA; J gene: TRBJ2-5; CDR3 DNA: TGCACCAGCAGCCAAGCCGGCTATCGGTATGAGACCCAGTACTTC; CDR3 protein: CTSSQAGYRYETQYF
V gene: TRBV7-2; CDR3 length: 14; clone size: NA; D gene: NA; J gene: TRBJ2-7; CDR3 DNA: TGTGCCAGCAGCTTAGGTCCCCCCGGGGGCGAGCAGTACTTC; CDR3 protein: CASSLGPPGGEQYF
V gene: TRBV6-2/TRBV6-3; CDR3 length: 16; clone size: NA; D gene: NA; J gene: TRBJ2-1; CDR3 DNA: TGCGCCAGCAGCCCGGACCGGAGCGGGCGGTTGAATGAGCAGATCTTC; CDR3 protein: CASSPDRSGRLNEQIF
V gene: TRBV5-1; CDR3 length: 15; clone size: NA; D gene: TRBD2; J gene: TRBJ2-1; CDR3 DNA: TGCGCCAGCACCATTGGGACTAGCGGGAGCAATGAGCAGTTCTTC; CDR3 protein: CASTIGTSGSNEQFF
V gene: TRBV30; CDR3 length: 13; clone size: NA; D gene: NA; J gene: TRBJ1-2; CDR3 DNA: TGTGCCTGGAGTGTTAGGGGGAATTATGGCTACACCTTC; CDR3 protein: CAWSVRGNYGYTF
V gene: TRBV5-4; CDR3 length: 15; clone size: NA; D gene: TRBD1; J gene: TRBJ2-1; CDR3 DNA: TGTGCCAGCAGCTCGGAGGGACAGGGGGCACTTGGGCAGTTCTTC; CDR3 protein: CASSSEGQGALGQFF
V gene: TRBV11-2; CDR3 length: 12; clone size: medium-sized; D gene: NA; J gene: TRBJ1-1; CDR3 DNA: TGTGCCAGCAGCTTAGCATTGACTGAAGCTTTCTTT; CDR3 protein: CASSLALTEAFF
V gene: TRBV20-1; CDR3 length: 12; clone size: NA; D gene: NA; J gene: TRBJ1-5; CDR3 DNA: TGCAGTGGAAGCCAGCCCAATCAGCCCCAGCATTTT; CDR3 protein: CSGSQPNQPQHF
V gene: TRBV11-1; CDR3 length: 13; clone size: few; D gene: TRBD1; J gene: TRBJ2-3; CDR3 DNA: TGTGCCAACAGGGGGACCGGGATGGATACGCAGTATTTT; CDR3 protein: CANRGTGMDTQYF
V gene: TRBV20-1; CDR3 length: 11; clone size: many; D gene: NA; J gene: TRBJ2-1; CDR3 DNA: TGCAGTGCTAAGCAAAACAATGAGCAGTTCTTC; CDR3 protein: CSAKQNNEQFF
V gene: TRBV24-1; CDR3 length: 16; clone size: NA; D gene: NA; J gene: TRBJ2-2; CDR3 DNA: TGTGCCACCAGCGAGAGAAGGTGCACAAACACCTGGGAGCTGTTTTTT; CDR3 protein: CATSERRCTNTWELFF
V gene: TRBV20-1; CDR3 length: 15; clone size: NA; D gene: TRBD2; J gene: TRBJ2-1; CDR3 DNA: TGCAGTGCTAGAGAACTAGCGGGACCGGGCAATGAGCAGTTCTTC; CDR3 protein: CSARELAGPGNEQFF
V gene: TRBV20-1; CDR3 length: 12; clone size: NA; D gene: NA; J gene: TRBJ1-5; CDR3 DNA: TGCAGTGCTAATAGGGGTAATCAGCCCCATCATTTT; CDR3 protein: CSANRGNQPHHF
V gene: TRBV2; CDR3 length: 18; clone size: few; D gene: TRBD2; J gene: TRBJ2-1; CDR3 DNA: TGTGCCAGCAGTGGAAGGTATAGCGGGAGGGGCTCGTACAATGAGCAGTTCTTC; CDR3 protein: CASSGRYSGRGSYNEQFF
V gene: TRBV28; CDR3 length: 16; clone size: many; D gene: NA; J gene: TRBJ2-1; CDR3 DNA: TGTGCCAGCAGTTCCCCGGGCCCCATGGAGTACAATGAGCAGTTCTTC; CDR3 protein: CASSSPGPMEYNEQFF
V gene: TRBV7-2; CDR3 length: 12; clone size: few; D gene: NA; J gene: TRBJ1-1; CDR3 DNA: TGTGCCAGCAGCTTAGCGTCAGGGAATCTTTCCTTT; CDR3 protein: CASSLASGNLSF
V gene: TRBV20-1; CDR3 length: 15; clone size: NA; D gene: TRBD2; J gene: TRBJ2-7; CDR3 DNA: TGCAGTGCTACTTCCGAGGGGACTAGAGGTTACGAGCAGTACTTC; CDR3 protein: CSATSEGTRGYEQYF
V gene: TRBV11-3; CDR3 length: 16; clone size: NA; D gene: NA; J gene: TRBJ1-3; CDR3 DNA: TGTGCCTGCAGCTTCGGTGACTCCCGCTTTGGAAACACCATAAATTTT; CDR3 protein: CACSFGDSRFGNTINF
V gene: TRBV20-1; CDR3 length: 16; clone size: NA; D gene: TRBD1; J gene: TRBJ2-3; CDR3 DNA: TGCAGTACCGCCGGCCCTACGACAGGGAGCGCAGATACGCAGAATTTT; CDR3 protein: CSTAGPTTGSADTQNF
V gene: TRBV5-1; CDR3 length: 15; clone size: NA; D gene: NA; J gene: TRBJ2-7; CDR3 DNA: TGCGCCAGCAACATGCATCCGGAAACGGCCTACGAGCAGTACTTC; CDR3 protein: CASNMHPETAYEQYF
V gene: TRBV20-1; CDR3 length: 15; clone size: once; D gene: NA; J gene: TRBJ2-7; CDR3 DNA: TGCGGTGCTAGAGGCCTCCGGTACGTCTCCCCCGAGCAGTACTTC; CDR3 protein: CGARGLRYVSPEQYF
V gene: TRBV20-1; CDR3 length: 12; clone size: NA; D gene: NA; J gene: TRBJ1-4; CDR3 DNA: TGCAGTGATGGGCAGGGTGCTTTCACCCTGTTTTTT; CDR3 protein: CSDGQGAFTLFF
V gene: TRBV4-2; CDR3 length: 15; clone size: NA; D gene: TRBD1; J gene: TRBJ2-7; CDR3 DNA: TGTGCCAGCAATCATGAACAGGGGGCTGGTTACGAGCAGTACTTC; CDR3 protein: CASNHEQGAGYEQYF
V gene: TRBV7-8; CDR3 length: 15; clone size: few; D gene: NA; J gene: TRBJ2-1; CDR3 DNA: TGTGCCAGCAGCTTTGGGACAAGCTCCTACAATGAGCAGATCTTC; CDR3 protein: CASSFGTSSYNEQIF
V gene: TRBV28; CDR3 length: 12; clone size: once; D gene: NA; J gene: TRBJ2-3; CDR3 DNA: TGTGCCAACACCTTGGGGGAAGATACGCAGTACTTT; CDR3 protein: CANTLGEDTQYF